These T cell receptor beta chains were read from a single sample in a study of shared clonotypes between healthy human individuals. Sequencing used immunoSEQ multiplex PCR; TCRdb keeps in-frame clones, though not all of them. The sample has about 750,000 clones; approximately 92% are singletons. The sample taken for sequencing was naive CD8+ T cells sorted from blood. Every receptor here comes from a man aged 25-45 years in good health. Both conserved end residues are part of each CDR3. The D gene is left open where the match is weak. Clone size is stated in some rows and not others, as once, few, many or a class when expanded.

CDR3 protein,CDR3 DNA,V gene,D gene,J gene,clone size
CASVGVLTGLEGPQHF,TGTGCCAGCGTGGGAGTCCTTACAGGGCTCGAAGGGCCCCAGCATTTT,TRBV28,.,TRBJ1-5,.
CATNRVPGGLGEQFF,TGTGCCACCAACCGAGTTCCGGGAGGGCTAGGTGAGCAGTTCTTC,TRBV15,TRBD2,TRBJ2-1,.
CASSSSPLLVYNEQFF,TGTGCCAGCAGCTCCAGCCCCCTCCTAGTTTACAATGAGCAGTTCTTC,TRBV11-2,.,TRBJ2-1,.
CASSAAGVPGELFF,TGTGCCAGCAGTGCTGCGGGAGTTCCCGGGGAGCTGTTTTTT,TRBV6-1,TRBD2,TRBJ2-2,.
CASSLSLAGTQYF,TGTGCCAGCAGCTTAAGTCTCGCGGGGACCCAGTACTTC,TRBV7-3,.,TRBJ2-5,once
CAWGTWQGIEQFF,TGTGCCTGGGGGACCTGGCAGGGGATTGAGCAGTTCTTC,TRBV30,.,TRBJ2-1,.
CASSATVSSYNEQFF,TGTGCCAGCAGCGCTACTGTGAGCTCCTACAATGAGCAGTTCTTC,TRBV9,.,TRBJ2-1,.
CASSLTGWEQYF,TGCGCCAGCAGCTTAACAGGGTGGGAGCAGTACTTC,TRBV5-1,.,TRBJ2-7,.
CASRGGNYGYTF,TGTGCCAGCAGGGGGGGTAACTATGGCTACACCTTC,TRBV27,.,TRBJ1-2,few
CASSFTGTWDEQFF,TGTGCCAGCAGCTTTACAGGTACCTGGGATGAGCAGTTCTTC,TRBV7-9,.,TRBJ2-1,.
CASSFASSSPGNTIYF,TGTGCCAGCAGTTTCGCATCCTCGTCCCCTGGAAACACCATATATTTT,TRBV28,.,TRBJ1-3,.
CASGETDEAFF,TGTGCCAGCGGCGAAACAGATGAAGCTTTCTTT,TRBV9,.,TRBJ1-1,.
CASSLEWGSGGELFF,TGCGCCAGCAGCTTGGAGTGGGGGAGTGGCGGGGAGCTGTTTTTT,TRBV5-1,.,TRBJ2-2,.
CASRSTGTGILEAADNEQFF,TGCGCCAGCAGATCAACCGGGACAGGGATTTTGGAAGCGGCCGACAATGAGCAGTTCTTC,TRBV10-1,TRBD1,TRBJ2-1,once
CASSLAPAGANVLTF,TGCGCCAGCAGCTTGGCCCCGGCTGGGGCCAACGTCCTGACTTTC,TRBV5-1,.,TRBJ2-6,.
CASSDTGVTYEQYF,TGCGCCAGCAGTGATACGGGAGTTACCTACGAGCAGTACTTC,TRBV10-1,.,TRBJ2-7,.
CASSESAAGVNEKLFF,TGTGCCAGCAGTGAATCCGCGGCAGGGGTGAATGAAAAACTGTTTTTT,TRBV6-1,.,TRBJ1-4,.
CASSLRRGEAKNIQYF,TGTGCCAGCAGTTTACGGCGGGGGGAAGCCAAAAACATTCAGTACTTC,TRBV27,TRBD2,TRBJ2-4,.
CASSVGGLTEAFF,TGTGCCAGCAGCGTAGGAGGGCTCACTGAAGCTTTCTTT,TRBV9,.,TRBJ1-1,few
CASSFSGASGNEQFF,TGTGCCAGCAGCTTTTCCGGCGCCTCGGGGAATGAGCAGTTCTTC,TRBV27,.,TRBJ2-1,.
CASSEEYTYNEQFF,TGTGCCAGCAGTGAGGAATATACTTACAATGAGCAGTTCTTC,TRBV27,.,TRBJ2-1,once
CASSIAGATYNEQFF,TGTGCCAGCAGCATAGCGGGAGCCACCTACAATGAGCAGTTCTTC,TRBV28,TRBD2,TRBJ2-1,.
CASSGAENTGELFF,TGTGCCAGCAGTGGGGCAGAGAACACCGGGGAGCTGTTTTTT,TRBV6-4,.,TRBJ2-2,.
CASSAQGAWTEAFF,TGTGCCAGCAGCGCCCAGGGGGCTTGGACTGAAGCTTTCTTT,TRBV7-8,TRBD1,TRBJ1-1,.
CASSPVAGDTQYF,TGTGCCAGCAGCCCGGTAGCTGGAGATACGCAGTATTTT,TRBV5-6,.,TRBJ2-3,.
CSVEGLAGEETQYF,TGCAGCGTTGAGGGCCTAGCGGGAGAAGAGACCCAGTACTTC,TRBV29-1,TRBD2,TRBJ2-5,once
CASSSGLAVSYNEQFF,TGTGCCAGCAGCTCCGGACTAGCGGTTTCCTACAATGAGCAGTTCTTC,TRBV7-3,TRBD2,TRBJ2-1,.
CSVEGTGGAGDTQYF,TGCAGCGTTGAGGGGACAGGGGGCGCAGGAGATACGCAGTATTTT,TRBV29-1,TRBD1,TRBJ2-3,.
CASSPPRQPYEQFF,TGTGCCAGCAGCCCGCCCCGACAGCCCTATGAGCAGTTCTTC,TRBV7-9,.,TRBJ2-1,.
CASSLAGLADSTDTQYF,TGTGCCAGCAGCTTAGCGGGACTAGCGGATAGCACAGATACGCAGTATTTT,TRBV7-2,TRBD2,TRBJ2-3,.
CASRALGNTGELFF,TGCGCCAGCAGAGCGCTAGGGAACACCGGGGAGCTGTTTTTT,TRBV4-1,.,TRBJ2-2,.
CASSSHGRGAYNEQFF,TGCGCCAGCAGCTCCCACGGGAGGGGAGCATACAATGAGCAGTTCTTC,TRBV5-1,TRBD2,TRBJ2-1,.
CASSFTDASDTQYF,TGTGCCAGCAGCTTTACGGACGCGTCGGATACGCAGTATTTT,TRBV6-1,.,TRBJ2-3,.
CAWRSGGFAEAFF,TGTGCCTGGAGGTCGGGGGGTTTCGCTGAAGCTTTCTTT,TRBV30,.,TRBJ1-1,.
CASSWGSYEQYF,TGTGCCAGCAGCTGGGGGTCCTACGAGCAGTACTTC,TRBV5-4,.,TRBJ2-7,.
CATSGSSYNEQFF,TGTGCCACCAGCGGAAGCTCCTACAATGAGCAGTTCTTC,TRBV15,.,TRBJ2-1,.
CASSFKGNPNEKLFF,TGTGCCAGCAGCTTTAAGGGAAACCCTAATGAAAAACTGTTTTTT,TRBV7-9,.,TRBJ1-4,.
CSVDSTLGEQYF,TGCAGCGTTGACTCCACCTTGGGCGAGCAGTACTTC,TRBV29-1,.,TRBJ2-7,.
CASSLSSEGQPQHF,TGTGCCAGCAGTTTATCGAGCGAAGGACAGCCCCAGCATTTT,TRBV27,.,TRBJ1-5,.
CASSETGYQETQYF,TGCGCCAGCAGTGAGACGGGGTACCAAGAGACCCAGTACTTC,TRBV10-1,.,TRBJ2-5,.
CASSFPFSGSTDTQYF,TGTGCCAGCAGTTTCCCCTTTAGTGGGAGCACAGATACGCAGTATTTT,TRBV28,.,TRBJ2-3,.
CASSQGPSYEQYF,TGTGCCAGCAGCCAGGGACCATCCTACGAGCAGTACTTC,TRBV5-4,.,TRBJ2-7,.
CASSDGSTGELFF,TGTGCCAGCAGTGACGGGAGCACCGGGGAGCTGTTTTTT,TRBV6-4,.,TRBJ2-2,many
CSVEGGSTDTQYF,TGCAGCGTTGAAGGCGGGAGCACAGATACGCAGTATTTT,TRBV29-1,.,TRBJ2-3,.
CASRVGTHNEQFF,TGTGCCAGCAGGGTGGGAACCCACAATGAGCAGTTCTTC,TRBV11-3,.,TRBJ2-1,.
CASSLGRASGFGELFF,TGTGCCAGCAGTTTGGGGCGAGCTAGCGGGTTCGGGGAGCTGTTTTTT,TRBV6-6,TRBD2,TRBJ2-2,.
CASGTSSGGELFF,TGCGCCAGCGGGACTTCCTCCGGCGGGGAGCTGTTTTTT,TRBV10-1,.,TRBJ2-2,.
CASSFGRESYEQYF,TGTGCCAGCAGTTTCGGGCGGGAGTCCTACGAGCAGTACTTC,TRBV27,TRBD2,TRBJ2-7,.
CASKPPGGHNEQFF,TGTGCCAGCAAGCCTCCAGGGGGTCACAATGAGCAGTTCTTC,TRBV27,TRBD1,TRBJ2-1,once
CASSVGGTSNLEQYF,TGTGCCAGCAGCGTAGGAGGGACTAGTAATCTCGAGCAGTACTTC,TRBV9,TRBD2,TRBJ2-7,.
CASTIAAGVSGEQYF,TGTGCCAGCACCATAGCGGCCGGGGTTTCGGGCGAGCAGTACTTC,TRBV6-1,.,TRBJ2-7,.
CASSLDRAGYGYTF,TGTGCCAGCAGTTTAGACAGGGCGGGCTATGGCTACACCTTC,TRBV27,TRBD1,TRBJ1-2,.
CAWSRQQETQYF,TGTGCCTGGAGTCGACAGCAAGAGACCCAGTACTTC,TRBV30,.,TRBJ2-5,.
CASDPRSWREGSYEQYF,TGCGCCAGCGATCCGCGTTCATGGCGGGAAGGATCCTACGAGCAGTACTTC,TRBV10-2,.,TRBJ2-7,.
CASSPRGTRNEQFF,TGTGCCAGCAGCCCAAGGGGGACGCGGAATGAGCAGTTCTTC,TRBV11-3,.,TRBJ2-1,.
CASSESVRGDEWETQYF,TGTGCCAGCAGTGAATCCGTTCGGGGGGACGAGTGGGAGACCCAGTACTTC,TRBV25-1,TRBD2,TRBJ2-5,.
CSVGRNWGYTF,TGCAGCGTTGGTAGGAACTGGGGCTACACCTTC,TRBV29-1,.,TRBJ1-2,.
CAKQPRIPARRETGEQYF,TGCGCCAAGCAGCCAAGGATCCCCGCACGACGGGAGACCGGCGAGCAGTACTTC,TRBV4-3,.,TRBJ2-7,.
CASSPRLITGELFF,TGTGCCAGCAGCCCCCGACTGATCACCGGGGAGCTGTTTTTT,TRBV9,.,TRBJ2-2,.
CASSLIRDSGTQYF,TGTGCCAGCAGCTTAATAAGGGATAGCGGGACCCAGTACTTC,TRBV7-9,.,TRBJ2-5,.